The 13 T cell receptor beta chains presented below share a single source sample, sequenced in a study of T cells in Graves' hyperthyroidism and ophthalmopathy. TCR beta CDR3 sequences were amplified from RNA transcripts. HTBI primers drove first-round RT-PCR of the TCR CDR3. In TCRdb, the multiplex PCR reads were re-called with MiXCR into one record per CDR3 protein. This sample has about 510,000 distinct CDR3 sequences; around 13% occur once, and the top ten carry 11% to 15%. Sequenced input: blood. The receptors stem from a woman between 35 and 50 years old with Graves' hyperthyroidism.

This clonotype came up many times. J is TRBJ2-7 and V is TRBV5-1; 10 nucleotides align to TRBD1. Germline CDR1 reads SGHRS; CDR2 reads YFSETQ. The CDR3 is 14 residues long. Losses at the gene ends were 4 bases for V and 5 bases for J; bases not matched to a gene: 6. The CDR3 DNA is TGCGCCAGCAGCAGTTTCGACAGGGGGCACGAGCAGTACTTC. Translation: CASSSFDRGHEQYF.

In this sample, this clonotype turned up a few times. This chain links TRBV5-5 with TRBJ2-7; no firm D call. The V end was cut by 0 bases, the J end by 3 bases, with 16 bases between. The CDR3 is 16 residues long. From germline, CDR1 is SGHKS and CDR2 YYEKEE (reference sequence). The CDR3 protein is CASSLAAGPDRYEQYF. In DNA form, the CDR3 reads TGTGCCAGCAGCTTGGCAGCCGGACCGGATCGCTACGAGCAGTACTTC. Based on the CDR3 plus reference TRBV5-5 and TRBJ2-7, the full variable domain is DAGVTQSPTHLIKTRGQQVTLRCSPISGHKSVSWYQQVLGQGPQFIFQYYEKEERGRGNFPDRFSARQFPNYSSELNVNALLLGDSALYLCASSLAAGPDRYEQYFGPGTRLTVT.

This clonotype has ten or more counts. This chain's CDR3 is CASSQGPLQGEKLFF. The CDR3, as DNA: TGTGCCAGCAGCCAAGGTCCCTTACAGGGTGAAAAACTGTTTTTT. The V and J genes are TRBV3-1 and TRBJ1-4; D is possibly TRBD1 (6 bases). CDR1 LGHDT and CDR2 YNNKEL come from the germline V gene (reference sequence). The V gene lost 1 base and the J gene lost 7 bases, with 13 bases spanning the gap. The CDR3 contains 15 residues.

This clonotype was recorded many times. In nucleotides, the CDR3 is TGTGCCAGCAGCTTAGCTAGCGTGGGGGCGCAGTATTTT. This sequence encodes CASSLASVGAQYF. This chain uses TRBV7-8 with TRBJ2-3; D possibly uses TRBD1 or TRBD2 (5 bases each). Trimming cost V 0 bases and J 10 bases, with 11 bases left between them. This CDR3 contains 13 residues. Germline loops: CDR1 SGHVS, CDR2 FQNEAQ.

V gene TRBV3-1 combines with J gene TRBJ2-4; TRBD2 is a possible D gene (5 bases). V lost 0 bases and J lost 7, with 10 bases in between. CDR3 size: 14 residues. Germline V gene data show CDR1 as LGHDT and CDR2 as YNNKEL (reference sequence). CDR3 region: CASSQEVSVNIQYF. The CDR3 nucleotides are TGTGCCAGCAGCCAAGAGGTTAGCGTGAACATTCAGTACTTC.

The chain is built from TRBV19 and TRBJ2-2; weak D call: TRBD1 (7 bases). The germline V gene has CDR1 LNHDA and CDR2 SQIVND (reference sequence). V shed 0 bases and J shed 5 bases, with 10 bases lying between them. CDR3 length: 15 residues. The CDR3 region has the DNA TGTGCCAGTAGTATAGACAGGGGGGAAACCGGGGAGCTGTTTTTT. Translated, it gives CASSIDRGETGELFF.

The chain uses TRBV10-1 and TRBJ1-6; the D gene is possibly TRBD1 (5 bases). The CDR3 extends over 17 amino acids. V was trimmed by 7 bases and J by 0 bases, leaving 16 bases between them. The V gene's germline CDR1 is WNHNN and CDR2 SYGVQD (reference sequence). The CDR3, as DNA: TGCGCCAGCACTCTGAGGGGTGCATGCTCCTATAATTCACCCCTCCACTTT. Amino acid sequence: CASTLRGACSYNSPLHF.

On this clonotype itself: This could be a read error, since a much larger clone is one nucleotide away. The V gene is TRBV2, the J gene TRBJ2-7, with 10 bases aligning to TRBD1. Germline-derived CDR1 and CDR2 are SNHLY and FYNNEI. The CDR3 has 14 residues. V dropped 10 bases and J dropped 5; count of bases not matched to a gene: 11. The CDR3 DNA sequence: TGTGCCACCAAAGGGACAGGGGTTTGGAACGAGCAGTACTTC. Translation gives CATKGTGVWNEQYF.

This chain links TRBV7-9 with TRBJ2-4, with TRBD2 as a possible D gene (5 bases). Trimming cost V 3 bases and J 4 bases, with 13 bases left between them. This CDR3 comprises 15 residues. CDR1 and CDR2 (germline): SEHNR, FQNEAQ (reference sequence). CDR3 sequence: CASSLTTGQKNIQYF. CDR3 in DNA: TGTGCCAGCAGCTTGACTACTGGGCAGAAAAACATTCAGTACTTC.

This clonotype was detected many times. The rearrangement links TRBV28 to TRBJ1-5; D uncertain. V gave up 4 bases and J gave up 6 bases, with 7 bases separating them. This CDR3 has 12 residues. Germline assignment: CDR1 MDHEN and CDR2 SYDVKM. CDR3 sequence reads: CASSSPSQPQHF. CDR3 nucleotide sequence: TGTGCCAGCAGTTCCCCGAGTCAGCCCCAGCATTTT.

Ten or more counts support this clonotype. The chain recombines TRBV6-6 with TRBJ1-1, with 12 positions matching TRBD1. The CDR3 sequence is 17 residues long. Germline V gene data show CDR1 as MNHNY and CDR2 as SVGAGI (reference sequence). The V segment lost 0 bases and the J segment 8 bases; nucleotides outside the gene matches: 10. This chain's CDR3 is CASSYSPGTGGSWEAFF. The DNA for the CDR3 is TGTGCCAGCAGTTACTCCCCCGGGACAGGGGGCTCGTGGGAAGCTTTCTTT.

This clonotype has only a few counts. The chain uses TRBV5-1 and TRBJ1-3; 10 nucleotides align to TRBD1. V lost 7 bases and J lost 0; bases outside the gene matches: 4. The CDR3 length is 15 residues. The germline CDR1 and CDR2 sequences are SGHRS and YFSETQ. This CDR3 reads CASGTGALSGNTIYF. CDR3 nucleotide sequence: TGCGCCAGCGGGACAGGGGCGCTCTCTGGAAACACCATATATTTT.

The table lists this clonotype with many counts. Here the CDR3 reads CASSLIDRQGDGYTF. The CDR3 DNA reads as TGTGCCAGCAGCTTAATAGATCGGCAGGGGGACGGCTACACCTTC. The chain joins TRBV11-2 to TRBJ1-2, with 7 bases aligning to TRBD1. Germline lookup yields CDR1 SGHAT and CDR2 FQNNGV. The CDR3 loop spans 15 amino acids. The junction had 11 bases not matched to a gene; V was cut back by 2 bases and J by 8 bases. The entire variable domain, with the rest obtained from reference TRBV11-2 and TRBJ1-2, is as follows: EAGVAQSPRYKIIEKRQSVAFWCNPISGHATLYWYQQILGQGPKLLIQFQNNGVVDDSQLPKDRFSAERLKGVDSTLKIQPAKLEDSAVYLCASSLIDRQGDGYTFGSGTRLTVV.